The 23 T cell receptor beta chains below come from one sample, sequenced in a study of T cell responses to AZD1222 COVID-19 vaccine. Profiling relied on immunoSEQ multiplex PCR, and the TCRdb table lists in-frame clones only, not all of them. The sample lists 140,000 to 150,000 clones, around 90% seen once, with 5% to 6.5% in the top ten. This specimen consisted of peripheral blood, obtained 28 days after the second dose of the MenACWY control vaccine. All receptors come from an adult who received the MenACWY meningococcal vaccine as a control.

The chain uses TRBV28 and TRBJ1-5, with 7 bases matching TRBD1. The CDR3 has 14 amino acids. Germline V gives CDR1 MDHEN, CDR2 SYDVKM. The V gene end was trimmed by 6 bases and the J gene end by 6 bases; junction bases not matched to a gene: 8. For the CDR3, the DNA is TGTGCCAGCAGGAGACAGGGTTTAGGTCAGCCCCAGCATTTT. Residues: CASRRQGLGQPQHF.

This sequence joins TRBV29-1 and TRBJ1-4; TRBD1 is a possible D gene (6 bases). Germline CDR1 reads SQVTM; CDR2 reads ANQGSEA. The V and J ends lost 4 bases and 8 bases respectively, with 20 bases between them. CDR3 length: 15 amino acids. CDR3 in DNA: TGCAGCGTTGGGGACCCTTTCGAGGGGGAAGAAAAACTGTTTTTT. Its translation: CSVGDPFEGEEKLFF.

This clone was counted a single time. The rearrangement links TRBV7-2 to TRBJ2-1, with 12 nucleotides matching TRBD2. The CDR3 runs to 15 residues. CDR1 is SGHTA, CDR2 FQGNSA, per germline. J lost 5 bases, V lost 7 bases, and 6 bases had no gene match. CDR3 amino acids: CASTKLAGGDNEQFF. DNA of the CDR3: TGTGCCAGCACCAAACTAGCGGGAGGTGACAATGAGCAGTTCTTC.

This chain uses TRBV6-5 with TRBJ2-5, with 8 bases matching TRBD1. This CDR3 spans 15 amino acids. V dropped 5 bases and J dropped 2; count of bases not matched to a gene: 7. Germline CDR1 reads MNHEY; CDR2 reads SVGAGI. CDR3: CASSTRTGRQETQYF. CDR3 nucleotides: TGTGCCAGCAGTACGCGGACAGGGAGGCAAGAGACCCAGTACTTC.

This rearrangement joins TRBV19 to TRBJ2-3; no clear D. This CDR3 contains 14 residues. CDR1 is LNHDA and CDR2 is SQIVND in the germline V gene (reference sequence). The V end was cut by 10 bases, the J end by 0 bases, with 14 bases between. The CDR3 nucleotides are TGTGCCACCTCAAGTAAACTAAGCACAGATACGCAGTATTTT. It translates to CATSSKLSTDTQYF.

This chain links TRBV3-1 (or the pseudogene TRBV3-2) with TRBJ2-5, with D tentatively TRBD1 or TRBD2 (6 bases each). Germline lookup yields CDR1 LGHDT and CDR2 YNNKEL (reference sequence). V lost 4 bases, J lost 2 bases, and 14 bases lay in between. The CDR3 length is 15 residues. The CDR3 sequence: CASSPRGQGQETQYF. Written as DNA, the CDR3 is TGTGCCAGCAGCCCCCGGGGGCAGGGACAAGAGACCCAGTACTTC.

This clone was seen a handful of times. This chain uses TRBV3-1 (or the pseudogene TRBV3-2) with TRBJ2-7; weak D call: TRBD1 (6 bases). The CDR3 has 15 residues. CDR1 is LGHDT and CDR2 is YNNKEL in the germline V gene (reference sequence). V was pared by 8 bases and J by 3 bases, with 20 bases between. The CDR3 sequence: CASSQQGQRSYEQYF. CDR3 bases: TGTGCCAGCTCCCAACAAGGACAGAGGAGCTACGAGCAGTACTTC.

This chain uses TRBV5-6 with TRBJ2-7; D not resolved. Looked up from germline, CDR1 is SGHDT and CDR2 is YYEEEE. Trimming cost V 3 bases and J 5 bases, with 12 bases left between them. CDR3 size: 13 residues. For the CDR3, the DNA is TGTGCCAGCAGCTCCCCTTCGGTGGACGAGCAGTACTTC. It specifies CASSSPSVDEQYF.

This chain connects TRBV12-3 or TRBV12-4 to TRBJ2-5; D ambiguous. Trimming took off 3 bases at V and 2 bases at J, with 7 bases between the two ends. The CDR3 has 13 residues. The DNA of the CDR3 is TGTGCCAGCAGTTTTCGAAGACAAGAGACCCAGTACTTC. It translates to CASSFRRQETQYF.

The rearrangement links TRBV15 to TRBJ1-3; D is perhaps TRBD1 (5 bases). Germline values: CDR1 LNHNV, CDR2 YYDKDF (reference sequence). V lost 0 bases and J lost 2, with 11 bases in between. This CDR3 contains 16 residues. The CDR3 region has the DNA TGTGCCACCAGCAGAGATCCGGGGGGGACTGGAAACACCATATATTTT. Translated: CATSRDPGGTGNTIYF.

The chain employs TRBV9 and TRBJ1-3; D unclear. This CDR3 is 13 amino acids long. The V and J ends lost 0 bases and 0 bases respectively, with 1 base between them. The germline gives CDR1 SGDLS, CDR2 YYNGEE. In DNA form, the CDR3 reads TGTGCCAGCAGCGTAGACTCTGGAAACACCATATATTTT. Amino acids: CASSVDSGNTIYF.

This clone was observed a handful of times. As DNA, the CDR3 is TGTGCCACCTCGGACGATAACTATGGCTACACCTTC. It encodes CATSDDNYGYTF. The rearrangement joins TRBV28 to TRBJ1-2, with unresolved D. CDR3 size: 12 residues. Trimming stripped 10 bases from V and 1 base from J, with 10 bases between. Germline assignment: CDR1 MDHEN and CDR2 SYDVKM.

This chain uses TRBV25-1 with TRBJ1-3; D gene unclear. The CDR3 totals 15 residues. The germline V gene has CDR1 MGHDK and CDR2 SYGVNS. V lost 4 bases, J lost 4 bases, and 14 bases lay in between. DNA for the CDR3: TGTGCCAGCAGTGTCAGCTGGGGTACCGGAAACACCATATATTTT. This encodes CASSVSWGTGNTIYF. The whole variable domain, filled in from reference TRBV25-1 and TRBJ1-3, reads EADIYQTPRYLVIGTGKKITLECSQTMGHDKMYWYQQDPGMELHLIHYSYGVNSTEKGDLSSESTVSRIRTEHFPLTLESARPSHTSQYLCASSVSWGTGNTIYFGEGSWLTVV.

The V gene is TRBV3-1 (or the pseudogene TRBV3-2), the J gene TRBJ1-6; D is undetermined. The CDR3 totals 14 residues. Trimming removed 2 bases from V and 8 bases from J, with 10 bases in between. Germline lookup yields CDR1 LGHDT and CDR2 YNNKEL (reference sequence). The CDR3 DNA reads as TGTGCCAGCAGCCAAAGGGCCTGGGATTCACCCCTCCACTTT. This translates into CASSQRAWDSPLHF.

The chain is built from TRBV19 and TRBJ2-6; TRBD2 might be the D (6 bases). Germline V gives CDR1 LNHDA, CDR2 SQIVND (reference sequence). There are 16 residues in the CDR3. The germline V and J ends were trimmed by 6 bases and 0 bases, with 12 bases remaining between them. This CDR3 is CASSPGTASGANVLTF. The DNA for the CDR3 is TGTGCCAGTAGCCCCGGGACTGCCTCTGGGGCCAACGTCCTGACTTTC.

The chain couples TRBV10-3 to TRBJ2-2; possibly TRBD1 for D (6 bases). The V end was cut by 5 bases, the J end by 6 bases, with 7 bases between. CDR1 and CDR2 (germline): ENHRY, SYGVKD. This CDR3 has 12 amino acids. CDR3 in amino acids: CAISPGAGELFF. The CDR3 coding sequence is TGTGCCATCAGTCCAGGGGCCGGGGAGCTGTTTTTT.

This chain links TRBV6-2 or TRBV6-3 with TRBJ1-4; possible D gene TRBD1, 6 bases. Looked up from germline, CDR1 is MNHEY and CDR2 is SVGEGT. The CDR3 contains 14 residues. V was pared by 6 bases and J by 5 bases, with 13 bases between. CDR3 loop: CASSLGQQNEKLFF. The CDR3 region has the DNA TGTGCCAGCAGCCTCGGACAGCAAAATGAAAAACTGTTTTTT.

This clone occurred a few times. The chain employs TRBV24-1 and TRBJ2-3; no clear D gene. Per the germline V gene, CDR1 is KGHDR and CDR2 is SFDVKD. CDR3 length: 15 amino acids. V was pared by 3 bases and J by 0 bases, with 9 bases between. The CDR3 DNA follows: TGTGCCACCAGTGATAAAACGGGTAGCACAGATACGCAGTATTTT. Protein: CATSDKTGSTDTQYF.

This chain joins TRBV7-9 and TRBJ1-6, with D tentatively TRBD1 (6 bases). The germline V gene has CDR1 SEHNR and CDR2 FQNEAQ (reference sequence). Deletions cut 5 bases from V and 8 bases from J, with 25 bases between. CDR3 length: 18 residues. CDR3: CASSPPNPGVRGDSPLHF. The CDR3 DNA reads TGTGCCAGCAGCCCCCCCAACCCGGGGGTCAGGGGAGATTCACCCCTCCACTTT. The variable domain in full, with the rest retrieved from reference TRBV7-9 and TRBJ1-6, is DTGVSQNPRHKITKRGQNVTFRCDPISEHNRLYWYRQTLGQGPEFLTYFQNEAQLEKSRLLSDRFSAERPKGSFSTLEIQRTEQGDSAMYLCASSPPNPGVRGDSPLHFGNGTRLTVT.

This chain joins TRBV6-2 or TRBV6-3 and TRBJ2-1, with TRBD2 identical over 8 bases. Losses at the gene ends were 5 bases for V and 6 bases for J; bases not matched to a gene: 6. The CDR3 is 14 amino acids. Germline assignment: CDR1 MNHEY and CDR2 SVGEGT. CDR3 coding DNA: TGTGCCAGCAGTCCCCGGACTAGCCTCAATGAGCAGTTCTTC. Protein: CASSPRTSLNEQFF.

J is TRBJ1-6 and V is TRBV4-3, with D possibly being TRBD1 (5 bases). V lost 3 bases and J 5 bases, leaving 11 bases between the germline ends. CDR1 is LGHNA and CDR2 is YSLEER in the germline V gene. This CDR3 is built from 15 residues. The CDR3 bases are TGCGCCAGCAGCCAGGACGGGACCGATAATTCACCCCTCCACTTT. Protein: CASSQDGTDNSPLHF.

The chain employs TRBV7-9 and TRBJ2-1; unclear D gene. CDR1 is SEHNR, CDR2 FQNEAQ, per germline (reference sequence). CDR3 size: 16 residues. Trimming stripped 8 bases from V and 6 bases from J, with 23 bases between. The CDR3 DNA follows: TGTGCCAGCCGCCCGCCCGGGCTTACAACGCGCAATGAGCAGTTCTTC. It specifies CASRPPGLTTRNEQFF.

The genes are TRBV3-1 (or the pseudogene TRBV3-2) and TRBJ2-7; 8 bases agree with TRBD1. The CDR3 contains 15 residues. Germline loops: CDR1 LGHDT, CDR2 YNNKEL (reference sequence). V was pared by 6 bases and J by 0 bases, with 7 bases of the junction left unmatched. CDR3 DNA: TGTGCCAGCAGGGGGTCCGGGACAGGCTCCTACGAGCAGTACTTC. It encodes CASRGSGTGSYEQYF.